This passage covers 22 T cell receptor beta chains from one sample sequenced in a study of control samples from healthy donors and cancer patients. The protocol was immunoSEQ multiplex PCR, while the TCRdb copy is restricted to in-frame clones and leaves out a portion. The sample shows about 110,000 clones, 70% to 85% of them seen only once. The sequencing sample was made of blood. The receptors shown here come from a man younger than 30 in good health.

This clone was picked up a small number of times. The V and J genes are TRBV29-1 and TRBJ1-1; D is ambiguous. The CDR3 is made up of 12 amino acids. The V gene lost 0 bases and the J gene lost 10 bases, with 12 bases spanning the gap. Germline V gene lookup returns CDR1 SQVTM and CDR2 ANQGSEA. The CDR3: CSVEDPSKIAFF. The CDR3 DNA sequence: TGCAGCGTTGAAGATCCATCCAAGATAGCTTTCTTT.

This chain connects TRBV4-1 to TRBJ2-3; 13 bases align to TRBD2. The V gene's germline CDR1 is MGHRA and CDR2 YSYEKL. This CDR3 has 17 amino acids. V dropped 2 bases and J dropped 6; count of bases not matched to a gene: 8. The CDR3 loop is CASSQSPTSGGADTQYF. DNA for the CDR3: TGCGCCAGCAGCCAATCTCCAACTAGCGGGGGGGCGGATACGCAGTATTTT.

The chain carries TRBV19 and TRBJ1-1; D remains unclear. V shed 3 bases and J shed 8 bases, with 13 bases lying between them. Germline assignment: CDR1 LNHDA and CDR2 SQIVND (reference sequence). The CDR3 has 13 residues. The CDR3 region has the DNA TGTGCCAGTAGTATCATCGCGAGAGACGAAGCTTTCTTT. This translates into CASSIIARDEAFF.

The CDR3 nucleotides are TGTGCCAGCAGCCCAGCGGGCGGAATTCTCACAGATACGCAGTATTTT. This translates into CASSPAGGILTDTQYF. The chain recombines TRBV3-1 (or the pseudogene TRBV3-2) with TRBJ2-3; D is possibly TRBD2 (6 bases). V gave up 4 bases and J gave up 2 bases, with 16 bases separating them. Germline V gene data show CDR1 as LGHDT and CDR2 as YNNKEL (reference sequence). The CDR3 covers 16 residues.

This clone was observed a few times. The gene calls are TRBV5-1 and TRBJ2-7, with 9 bases matching TRBD2. The V and J ends lost 1 base and 4 bases, in that order; junction bases with no gene match: 6. This CDR3 comprises 15 residues. Germline V CDR1 and CDR2: SGHRS, YFSETQ. The CDR3 bases are TGCGCCAGCAGCTTGTTTAGCGGGGGAGCATACGAGCAGTACGTC. It specifies CASSLFSGGAYEQYV.

The genes are TRBV3-1 (or the pseudogene TRBV3-2) and TRBJ2-2; no reliable D call. The V and J ends lost 1 base and 4 bases respectively, with 10 bases between them. CDR3 length: 15 residues. Germline V gene lookup returns CDR1 LGHDT and CDR2 YNNKEL (reference sequence). CDR3: CASSQVRVGTGELFF. The CDR3 nucleotides read TGTGCCAGCAGCCAAGTTAGGGTCGGCACCGGGGAGCTGTTTTTT.

The V gene is TRBV15, the J gene TRBJ2-3; D not certain. The CDR3 extends over 14 amino acids. V was cut by 1 base and J by 2 bases, with 7 bases left in between. Germline-derived CDR1 and CDR2 are LNHNV and YYDKDF (reference sequence). The CDR3 sequence is CATSRVLDTDTQYF. CDR3 in DNA: TGTGCCACCAGCAGAGTCCTAGACACAGATACGCAGTATTTT.

The rearrangement uses TRBV6-5 and TRBJ1-5; 7 nucleotides agree with TRBD1. In germline, CDR1 is MNHEY, CDR2 SVGAGI. The CDR3 covers 14 residues. V was clipped by 6 bases and J by 6 bases; unmatched bases: 8. CDR3 bases: TGTGCCAGCAGCCGACGCAGGGGGGCTCAGCCCCAGCATTTT. As protein: CASSRRRGAQPQHF.

The V and J genes are TRBV12-5 and TRBJ1-5, with D perhaps matching TRBD1 (5 bases). Germline V CDR1 and CDR2: LGHNT, FRNRAP. Trimming removed 7 bases from V and 2 bases from J, with 15 bases in between. The CDR3 totals 15 residues. CDR3 region: CASAGPLGGNQPQHF. CDR3 nucleotide sequence: TGTGCTAGTGCGGGACCCCTGGGGGGCAATCAGCCCCAGCATTTT.

This sequence joins TRBV9 and TRBJ2-2; 8 bases agree with TRBD2. J was trimmed by 2 bases and V by 0 bases; bases with no gene match: 6. Germline lookup yields CDR1 SGDLS and CDR2 YYNGEE. CDR3 length equals 17 residues. The CDR3 DNA reads as TGTGCCAGCAGCGTAGCTCCTAGCGGGTTCAACACCGGGGAGCTGTTTTTT. This codes for CASSVAPSGFNTGELFF.

This chain joins TRBV4-1 and TRBJ2-6; 7 nucleotides agree with TRBD1. The V gene end was trimmed by 0 bases and the J gene end by 4 bases; junction bases not matched to a gene: 9. This CDR3 contains 18 residues. Germline CDR1 and CDR2: MGHRA and YSYEKL. The CDR3 is CASSQDWRGGGGANVLTF. The CDR3 nucleotides read TGCGCCAGCAGCCAAGATTGGAGAGGGGGCGGCGGGGCCAACGTCCTGACTTTC.

The CDR3 nucleotides are TGTGCCAGCAGCCAACCAAGCGGGGGGGCCTTGGGTGAGCAGTTCTTC. Translation: CASSQPSGGALGEQFF. The chain carries TRBV4-2 and TRBJ2-1; 10 bases are shared with TRBD2. Germline V gene data show CDR1 as LGHNA and CDR2 as YNFKEQ. V shed 2 bases and J 9 bases; nucleotides not matched to a gene: 10. The CDR3 length is 16 residues.

This chain connects TRBV24-1 to TRBJ2-1; D remains unclear. Per germline, CDR1 KGHDR and CDR2 SFDVKD. CDR3 length: 14 amino acids. V lost 3 bases and J lost 9, with 14 bases in between. The CDR3 sequence: CATSDTLPPGEQFF. The DNA for the CDR3 is TGTGCCACCAGTGATACCCTCCCCCCGGGTGAGCAGTTCTTC.

The rearrangement links TRBV6-2 or TRBV6-3 to TRBJ1-5; D may be TRBD1 (6 bases). CDR1 and CDR2 from the germline V gene are MNHEY and SVGEGT. The V and J ends lost 6 bases and 6 bases respectively, with 18 bases between them. This CDR3 has 15 amino acids. CDR3 sequence reads: CASSPQQGWGQPQHF. CDR3 in DNA: TGTGCCAGCAGCCCTCAACAGGGTTGGGGTCAGCCCCAGCATTTT.

The chain carries TRBV23-1 and TRBJ1-3; 7 bases match TRBD1. TRBV23-1 is placed among ORFs of uncertain function. The CDR3 covers 15 residues. V dropped 0 bases and J dropped 7; count of bases not matched to a gene: 6. CDR3 nucleotide sequence: TGCGCCAGCAGTCAATCGCAGGGGGTTCGGAACACCATATATTTT. The encoded protein is CASSQSQGVRNTIYF.

A single count supports this clone. V and J are TRBV3-1 (or the pseudogene TRBV3-2) and TRBJ1-5; D perhaps matches TRBD1 (6 bases). Trimming shortened V by 2 bases and J by 4 bases, and 9 bases separated the two germline ends. Per the germline V gene, CDR1 is LGHDT and CDR2 is YNNKEL (reference sequence). There are 14 residues in the CDR3. CDR3 sequence: CASSQTQGNQPQHF. Here the CDR3 DNA reads TGTGCCAGCAGCCAAACACAGGGTAATCAGCCCCAGCATTTT.

The chain links TRBV19 to TRBJ2-1; TRBD2 matches at 9 bases. The ends lost 5 bases at V and 2 bases at J; junction bases unmatched: 10. Germline CDR1 is LNHDA and CDR2 is SQIVND (reference sequence). CDR3 length: 17 amino acids. The CDR3 DNA reads as TGTGCCAGTAGTTTCCATAGCGGGGGCCAGACCTACAATGAGCAGTTCTTC. Residues: CASSFHSGGQTYNEQFF.

The gene calls are TRBV28 and TRBJ2-7, with D possibly TRBD1 on 6 matching bases. CDR1 and CDR2 from the germline V gene are MDHEN and SYDVKM. The CDR3 consists of 14 residues. Trimming pared 6 bases from V and 2 bases from J, leaving 14 bases between. The CDR3 here is CASSDRRPTYEQYF. The CDR3 DNA is TGTGCCAGCAGCGACAGGCGACCCACCTACGAGCAGTACTTC.

This clone showed up just once. V and J are TRBV11-1 and TRBJ1-2; D not resolved. V lost 2 bases, J lost 2 bases, and 6 bases lay in between. In germline, CDR1 is SGHAT, CDR2 FQDESV (reference sequence). This CDR3 has 13 amino acids. The CDR3 DNA follows: TGTGCCAGCAGCTTACCGGGGAACTATGGCTACACCTTC. Protein product: CASSLPGNYGYTF.

J is TRBJ1-5 and V is TRBV2; D is uncertain. V was cut by 6 bases and J by 3 bases, with 12 bases left in between. This CDR3 region has 14 residues. The V gene's germline CDR1 is SNHLY and CDR2 FYNNEI. In DNA, the CDR3 is TGTGCCAGCAGGGCTGGACGAACCAATCAGCCCCAGCATTTT. The encoded protein is CASRAGRTNQPQHF.

The chain couples TRBV7-9 to TRBJ1-6; D unclear. CDR1 is SEHNR and CDR2 is FQNEAQ in the germline V gene (reference sequence). V lost 5 bases to trimming and J lost 5 bases, with 7 bases between them. The CDR3 has 13 residues. This CDR3 reads CASSGLDNSPLHF. CDR3 bases: TGTGCCAGCAGCGGATTAGATAATTCACCCCTCCACTTT.

V usage is TRBV19 and J usage is TRBJ2-1; 9 bases fit TRBD2. In germline, CDR1 is LNHDA, CDR2 SQIVND (reference sequence). The CDR3 has 15 residues. V lost 3 bases to trimming and J lost 7 bases; unmatched junction nucleotides: 7. CDR3 coding DNA: TGTGCCAGTAGTATTCAGGGCGGGGGGGCGAATGAGCAGTTCTTC. Translated: CASSIQGGGANEQFF. Combining the CDR3 with reference TRBV19 and TRBJ2-1 gives the whole variable domain DGGITQSPKYLFRKEGQNVTLSCEQNLNHDAMYWYRQDPGQGLRLIYYSQIVNDFQKGDIAEGYSVSREKKESFPLTVTSAQKNPTAFYLCASSIQGGGANEQFFGPGTRLTVL.